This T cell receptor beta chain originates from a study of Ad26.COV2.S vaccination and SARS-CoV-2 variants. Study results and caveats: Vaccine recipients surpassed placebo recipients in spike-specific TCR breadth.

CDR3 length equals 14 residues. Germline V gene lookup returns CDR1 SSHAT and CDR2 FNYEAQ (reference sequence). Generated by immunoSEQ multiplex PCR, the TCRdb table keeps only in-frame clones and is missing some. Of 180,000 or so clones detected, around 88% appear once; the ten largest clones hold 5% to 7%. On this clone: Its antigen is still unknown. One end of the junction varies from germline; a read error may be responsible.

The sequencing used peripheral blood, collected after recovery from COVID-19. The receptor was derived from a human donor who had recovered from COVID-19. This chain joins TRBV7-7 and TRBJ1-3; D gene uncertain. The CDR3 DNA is TGTGCTAGCAGCTTAGCGGGTTCTGGAAACACCATATATTTT. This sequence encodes CASSLAGSGNTIYF.